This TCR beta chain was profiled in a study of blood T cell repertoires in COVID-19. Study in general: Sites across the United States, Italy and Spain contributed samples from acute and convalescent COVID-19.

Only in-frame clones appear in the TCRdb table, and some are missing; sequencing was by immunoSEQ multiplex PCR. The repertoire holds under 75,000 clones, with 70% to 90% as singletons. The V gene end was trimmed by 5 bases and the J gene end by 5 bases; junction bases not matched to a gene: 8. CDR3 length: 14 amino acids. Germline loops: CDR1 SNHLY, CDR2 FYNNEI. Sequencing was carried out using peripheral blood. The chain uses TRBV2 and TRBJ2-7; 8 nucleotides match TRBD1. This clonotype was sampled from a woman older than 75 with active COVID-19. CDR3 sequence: CASSKDRGSNEQYF. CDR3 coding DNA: TGTGCCAGCAGTAAAGACAGGGGTTCCAACGAGCAGTACTTC.